This paragraph covers one TCR beta chain sequence. This specimen comes from a study of T-cell memory formation after mild COVID-19. The CDR3 is 11 residues long. Trimming removed 5 bases at V and 5 bases at J, with 7 bases between. CDR1 is SEHNR and CDR2 is FQNEAQ in the germline V gene (reference sequence). TCRdb called the 5' RACE reads again in MiXCR, with one record for every CDR3 protein. The sample contains hundreds of thousands of distinct CDR3 sequences, 25% to 30% of which appear only once. The specimen was PBMCs or a T cell subset sorted from them (not recorded which). This receptor was identified in an adult woman who had mild COVID-19 (a few samples of this study predate the infection). Cell type and time point are not known. This rearrangement joins TRBV7-9 to TRBJ2-7; D perhaps matches TRBD2 (5 bases). CDR3 amino acids: CASSPGDEQYF. CDR3 in DNA: TGTGCCAGCAGCCCCGGGGACGAGCAGTACTTC.